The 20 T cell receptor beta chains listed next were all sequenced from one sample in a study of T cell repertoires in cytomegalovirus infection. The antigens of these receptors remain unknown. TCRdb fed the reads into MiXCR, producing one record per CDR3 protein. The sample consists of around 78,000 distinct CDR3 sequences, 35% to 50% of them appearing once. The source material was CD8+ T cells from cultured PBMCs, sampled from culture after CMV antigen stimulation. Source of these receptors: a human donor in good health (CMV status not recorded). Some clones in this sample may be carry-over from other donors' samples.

CDR3 sequence reads: CASRTRDPETQYF. In nucleotides, the CDR3 is TGTGCCAGCAGGACAAGGGACCCAGAGACCCAGTACTTC. V usage is TRBV12-3 or TRBV12-4 and J usage is TRBJ2-5; D possibly matches TRBD1 or TRBD2 (5 bases each). The CDR3 has 13 amino acids. V dropped 6 bases and J dropped 4 bases, with 12 bases sitting between them.

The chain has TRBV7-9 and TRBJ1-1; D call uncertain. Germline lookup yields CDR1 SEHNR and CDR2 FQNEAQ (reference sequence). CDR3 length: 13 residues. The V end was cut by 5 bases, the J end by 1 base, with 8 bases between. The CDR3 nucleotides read TGTGCCAGCAGCCCCCCTGAGAACACTGAAGCTTTCTTT. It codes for CASSPPENTEAFF.

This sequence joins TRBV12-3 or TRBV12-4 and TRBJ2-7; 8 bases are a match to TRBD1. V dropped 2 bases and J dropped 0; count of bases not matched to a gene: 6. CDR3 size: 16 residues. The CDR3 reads CASSLWTGKGSYEQYF. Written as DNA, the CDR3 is TGTGCCAGCAGTTTATGGACAGGGAAAGGCTCCTACGAGCAGTACTTC.

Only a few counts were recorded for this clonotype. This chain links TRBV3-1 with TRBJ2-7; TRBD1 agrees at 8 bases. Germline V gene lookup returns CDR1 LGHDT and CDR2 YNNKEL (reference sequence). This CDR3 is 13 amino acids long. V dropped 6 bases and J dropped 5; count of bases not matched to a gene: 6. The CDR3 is CASRIQGGDEQYF. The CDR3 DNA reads TGTGCCAGCAGGATACAGGGGGGCGACGAGCAGTACTTC.

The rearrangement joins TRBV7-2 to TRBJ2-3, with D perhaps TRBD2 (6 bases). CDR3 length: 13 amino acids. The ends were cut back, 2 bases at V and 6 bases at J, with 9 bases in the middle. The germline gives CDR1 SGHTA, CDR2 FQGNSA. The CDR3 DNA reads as TGTGCCAGCAGCTTATATCGGGAGGATACGCAGTATTTT. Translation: CASSLYREDTQYF.

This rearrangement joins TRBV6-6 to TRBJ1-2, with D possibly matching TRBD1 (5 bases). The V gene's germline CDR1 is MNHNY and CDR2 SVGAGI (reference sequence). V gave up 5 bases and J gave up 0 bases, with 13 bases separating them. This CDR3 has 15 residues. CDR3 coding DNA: TGTGCCAGCAGTCTGCCGGGACCAGCTAACTATGGCTACACCTTC. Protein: CASSLPGPANYGYTF.

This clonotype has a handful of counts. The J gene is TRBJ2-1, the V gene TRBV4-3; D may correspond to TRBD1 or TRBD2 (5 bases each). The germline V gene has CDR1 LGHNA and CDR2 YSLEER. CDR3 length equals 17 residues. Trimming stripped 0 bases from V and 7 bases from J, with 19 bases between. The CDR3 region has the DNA TGCGCCAGCAGCCAAGATCGGGGTTGGGGCAGGGCTAATGAGCAGTTCTTC. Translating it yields CASSQDRGWGRANEQFF.

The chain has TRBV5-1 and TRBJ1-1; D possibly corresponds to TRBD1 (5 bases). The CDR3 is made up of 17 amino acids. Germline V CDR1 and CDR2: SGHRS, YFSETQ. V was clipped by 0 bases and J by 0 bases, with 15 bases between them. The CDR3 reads CASSLEGRALMNTEAFF. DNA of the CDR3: TGCGCCAGCAGCTTGGAAGGCAGGGCTCTCATGAACACTGAAGCTTTCTTT. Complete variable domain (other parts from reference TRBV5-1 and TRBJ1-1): KAGVTQTPRYLIKTRGQQVTLSCSPISGHRSVSWYQQTPGQGLQFLFEYFSETQRNKGNFPGRFSGRQFSNSRSEMNVSTLELGDSALYLCASSLEGRALMNTEAFFGQGTRLTVV.

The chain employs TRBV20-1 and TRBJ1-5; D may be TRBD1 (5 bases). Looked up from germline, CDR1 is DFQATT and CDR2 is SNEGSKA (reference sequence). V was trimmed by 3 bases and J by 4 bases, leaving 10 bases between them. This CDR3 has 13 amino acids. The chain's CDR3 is CSASWGRNQPQHF. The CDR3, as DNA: TGCAGTGCTAGTTGGGGCAGAAATCAGCCCCAGCATTTT.

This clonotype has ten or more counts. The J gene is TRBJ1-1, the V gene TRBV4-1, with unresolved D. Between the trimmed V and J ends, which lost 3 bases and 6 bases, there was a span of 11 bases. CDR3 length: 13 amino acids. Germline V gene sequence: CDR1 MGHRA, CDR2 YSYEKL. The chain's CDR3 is CASSQGAGPEAFF. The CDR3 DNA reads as TGCGCCAGCAGCCAGGGCGCCGGGCCTGAAGCTTTCTTT.

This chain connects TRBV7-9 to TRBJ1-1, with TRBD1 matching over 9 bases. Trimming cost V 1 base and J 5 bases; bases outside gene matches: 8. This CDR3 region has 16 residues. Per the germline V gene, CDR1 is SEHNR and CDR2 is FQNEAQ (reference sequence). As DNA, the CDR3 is TGTGCCAGCAGCTTAGTCGGGACAGGGAGGGAGACTGAAGCTTTCTTT. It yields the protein CASSLVGTGRETEAFF.

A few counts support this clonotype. The chain's CDR3 is CSASPRDGSYGYTF. CDR3 nucleotide sequence: TGCAGTGCTAGCCCCCGGGACGGAAGTTATGGCTACACCTTC. This chain uses TRBV20-1 with TRBJ1-2, with TRBD1 as a possible D gene (5 bases). Germline V lookup: CDR1 DFQATT, CDR2 SNEGSKA (reference sequence). The CDR3 spans 14 residues. V lost 3 bases, J lost 5 bases, and 16 bases lay in between.

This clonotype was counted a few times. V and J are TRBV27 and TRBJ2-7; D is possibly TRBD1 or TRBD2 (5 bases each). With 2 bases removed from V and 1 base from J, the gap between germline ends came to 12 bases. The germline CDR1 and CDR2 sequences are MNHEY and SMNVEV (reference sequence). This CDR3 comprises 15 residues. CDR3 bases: TGTGCCAGCAGTTTAGTGGGGGTAGGATCCTACGAGCAGTACTTC. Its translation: CASSLVGVGSYEQYF.

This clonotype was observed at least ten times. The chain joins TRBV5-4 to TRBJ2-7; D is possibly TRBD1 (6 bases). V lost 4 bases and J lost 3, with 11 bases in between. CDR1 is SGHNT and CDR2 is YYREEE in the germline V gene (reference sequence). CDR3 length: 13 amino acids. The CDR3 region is CASSHTGNYEQYF. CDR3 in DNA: TGTGCCAGCAGCCACACAGGGAACTACGAGCAGTACTTC.

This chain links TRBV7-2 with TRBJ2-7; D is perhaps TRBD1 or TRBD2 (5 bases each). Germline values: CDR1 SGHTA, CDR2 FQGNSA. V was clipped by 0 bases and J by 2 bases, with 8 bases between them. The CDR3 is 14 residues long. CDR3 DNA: TGTGCCAGCAGCTTAGCGGGGGAAGCCTACGAGCAGTACTTC. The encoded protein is CASSLAGEAYEQYF.

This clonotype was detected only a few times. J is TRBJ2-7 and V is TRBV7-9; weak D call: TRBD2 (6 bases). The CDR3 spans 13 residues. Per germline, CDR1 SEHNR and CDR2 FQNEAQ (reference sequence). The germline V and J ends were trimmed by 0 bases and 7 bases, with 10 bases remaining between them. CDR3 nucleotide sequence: TGTGCCAGCAGCTTAGCGGTTGGAGGGGAGCAGTACTTC. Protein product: CASSLAVGGEQYF.

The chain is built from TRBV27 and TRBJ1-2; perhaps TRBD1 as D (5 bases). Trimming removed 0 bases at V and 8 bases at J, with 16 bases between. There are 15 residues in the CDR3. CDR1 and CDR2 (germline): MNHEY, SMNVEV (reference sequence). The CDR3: CASSLSKTARRGYTF. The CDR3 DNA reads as TGTGCCAGCAGTTTATCGAAGACAGCCCGGCGGGGCTACACCTTC.

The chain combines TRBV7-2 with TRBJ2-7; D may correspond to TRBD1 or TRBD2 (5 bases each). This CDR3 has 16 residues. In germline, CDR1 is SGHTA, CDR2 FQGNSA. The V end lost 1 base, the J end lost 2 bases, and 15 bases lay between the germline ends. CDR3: CASSLEYRDGTYEQYF. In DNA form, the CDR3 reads TGTGCCAGCAGCTTAGAATACCGGGACGGAACCTACGAGCAGTACTTC.

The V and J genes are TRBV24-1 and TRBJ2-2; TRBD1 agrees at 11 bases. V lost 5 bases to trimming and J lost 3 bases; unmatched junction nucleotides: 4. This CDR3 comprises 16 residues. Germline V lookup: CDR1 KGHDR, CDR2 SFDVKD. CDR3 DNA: TGTGCCACCAGTGGTCCGGGACAGGGGGACACCGGGGAGCTGTTTTTT. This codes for CATSGPGQGDTGELFF.

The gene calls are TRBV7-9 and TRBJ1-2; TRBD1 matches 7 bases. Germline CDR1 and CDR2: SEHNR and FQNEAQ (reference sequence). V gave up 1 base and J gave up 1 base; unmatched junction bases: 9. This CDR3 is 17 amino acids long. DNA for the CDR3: TGTGCCAGCAGCTTAGATACAGGGGCCACCTATAACTATGGCTACACCTTC. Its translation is CASSLDTGATYNYGYTF.